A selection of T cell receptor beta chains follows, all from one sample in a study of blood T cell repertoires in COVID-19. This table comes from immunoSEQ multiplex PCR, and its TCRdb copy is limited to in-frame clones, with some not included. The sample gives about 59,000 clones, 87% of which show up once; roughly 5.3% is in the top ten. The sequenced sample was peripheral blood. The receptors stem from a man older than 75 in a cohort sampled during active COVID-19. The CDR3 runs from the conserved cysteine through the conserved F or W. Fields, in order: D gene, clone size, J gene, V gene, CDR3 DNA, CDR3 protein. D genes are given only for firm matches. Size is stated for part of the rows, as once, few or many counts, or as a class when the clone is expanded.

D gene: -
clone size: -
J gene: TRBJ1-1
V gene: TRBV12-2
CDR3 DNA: TGTGCAAGTCGCCTTGTTGAACTCTGGAACACTGAAGCTTTCTTT
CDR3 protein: CASRLVELWNTEAFF

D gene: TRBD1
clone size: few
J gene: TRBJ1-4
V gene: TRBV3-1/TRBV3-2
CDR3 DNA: TGTGCCAGCAGCCAAGTCACAAACAGGGGATACGAAAAACTGTTTTTT
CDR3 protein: CASSQVTNRGYEKLFF

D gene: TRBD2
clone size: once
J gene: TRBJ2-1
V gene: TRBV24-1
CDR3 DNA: TGTGCCACCAGTTCGACGGGACTAGCGGGAGGGAGACCTAATGAGCAGTTCTTC
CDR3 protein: CATSSTGLAGGRPNEQFF

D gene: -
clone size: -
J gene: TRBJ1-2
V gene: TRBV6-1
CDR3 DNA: TGTGCCAGCAGTGAAGCGCTAAGGACGGGGGGCTACACCTTC
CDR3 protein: CASSEALRTGGYTF

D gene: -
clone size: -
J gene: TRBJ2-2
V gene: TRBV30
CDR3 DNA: TGTGCCTGGAGTGACCACAGCCCTTTCCGGAACACCGGGGAGCTGTTTTTT
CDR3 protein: CAWSDHSPFRNTGELFF

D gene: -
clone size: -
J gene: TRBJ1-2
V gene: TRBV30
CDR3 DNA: TGTGCCTGGAGTGTACCGGGACTGGGACTCTACACCTTC
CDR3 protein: CAWSVPGLGLYTF

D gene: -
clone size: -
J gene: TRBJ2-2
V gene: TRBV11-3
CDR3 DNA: TGTGCCAGCAGCTTAGCAGGGCAGGGCTACACCGGGGAGCTGTTTTTT
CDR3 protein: CASSLAGQGYTGELFF

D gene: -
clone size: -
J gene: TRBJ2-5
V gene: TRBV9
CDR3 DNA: TGTGCCAGCAGCGCCCAATGGGCAGAGACCCAGTACTTC
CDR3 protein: CASSAQWAETQYF

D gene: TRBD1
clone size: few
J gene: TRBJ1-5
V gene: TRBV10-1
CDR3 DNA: TGCGCCAGCAGCCCGGGACAGGGTAATGATCAGCCCCAGCATTTT
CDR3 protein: CASSPGQGNDQPQHF

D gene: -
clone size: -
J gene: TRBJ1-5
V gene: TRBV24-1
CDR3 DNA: TGTGCCACCGGGTGGGGGGGAGTAAGCAATCAGCCCCAGCATTTT
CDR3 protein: CATGWGGVSNQPQHF

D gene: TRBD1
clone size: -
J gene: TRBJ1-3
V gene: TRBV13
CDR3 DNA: TGTGCCAGCAGCACGACAGGGGGGAGCTCTGGAAACACCATATATTTT
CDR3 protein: CASSTTGGSSGNTIYF

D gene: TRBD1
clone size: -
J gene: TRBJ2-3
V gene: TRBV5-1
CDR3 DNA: TGCGCCAGCAGGGCACAGGGGGGAGTTGGCACAGATACGCAGTATTTT
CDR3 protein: CASRAQGGVGTDTQYF

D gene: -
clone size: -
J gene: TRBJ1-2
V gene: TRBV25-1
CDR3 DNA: TGTGCCAGCAGTGAAAAGGGGTACGGCTACACCTTC
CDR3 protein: CASSEKGYGYTF

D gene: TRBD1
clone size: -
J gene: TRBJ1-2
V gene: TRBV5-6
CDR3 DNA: TGTGCCAGCAGCCCCCCGACAGGGCTATATGGCTACACCTTC
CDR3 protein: CASSPPTGLYGYTF

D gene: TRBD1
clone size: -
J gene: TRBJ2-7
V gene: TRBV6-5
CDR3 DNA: TGTGCCAGCAGCCCCCCAGGGGGCGGTAAGCAGTACTTC
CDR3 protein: CASSPPGGGKQYF

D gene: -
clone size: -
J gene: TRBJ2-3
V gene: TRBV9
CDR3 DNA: TGTGCCAGCAGCGCCCAGTTGTCAGATACGCAGTATTTT
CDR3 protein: CASSAQLSDTQYF

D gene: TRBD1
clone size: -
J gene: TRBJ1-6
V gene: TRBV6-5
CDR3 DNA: TGTGCCAGCACCCAGGGGGACAGGGCTTCACCCCTCCACTTT
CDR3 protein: CASTQGDRASPLHF

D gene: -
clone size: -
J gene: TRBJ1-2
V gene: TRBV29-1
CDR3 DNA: TGCAGCGTTGGTGCAAGGGGCTATGGCTACACCTTC
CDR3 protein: CSVGARGYGYTF

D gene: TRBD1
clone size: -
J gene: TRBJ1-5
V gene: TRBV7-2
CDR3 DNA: TGTGCCAGCAGCTTAGTGGCAGGGGGCAGTCAGCCCCAGCATTTT
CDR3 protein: CASSLVAGGSQPQHF

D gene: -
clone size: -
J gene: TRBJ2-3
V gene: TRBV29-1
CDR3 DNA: TGCAGCGCCCGGGCCTCTAGCAGTTATACGCAGTATTTT
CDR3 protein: CSARASSSYTQYF

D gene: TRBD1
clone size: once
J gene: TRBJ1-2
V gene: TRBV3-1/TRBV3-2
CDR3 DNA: TGTGCCAGCAGCCACAGGGGGGTCCGCGGCTACACCTTC
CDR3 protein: CASSHRGVRGYTF

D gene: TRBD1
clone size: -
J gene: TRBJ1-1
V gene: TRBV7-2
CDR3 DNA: TGTGCCAGCAGCTCCGGACAGGGGCTGAACGAAGCTTTCTTT
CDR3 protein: CASSSGQGLNEAFF

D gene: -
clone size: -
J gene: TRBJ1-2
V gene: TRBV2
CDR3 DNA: TGTGCCAGCAGTGAAGAGGGACAAAACTATGGCTACACCTTC
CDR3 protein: CASSEEGQNYGYTF

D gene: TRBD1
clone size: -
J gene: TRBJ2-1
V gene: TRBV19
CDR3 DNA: TGTGCCAGTAGTATAGACAGGGGGCTATCCTACAATGAGCAGTTCTTC
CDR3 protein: CASSIDRGLSYNEQFF

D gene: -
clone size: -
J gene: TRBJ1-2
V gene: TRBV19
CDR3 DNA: TGTGCCAGTAGTATGGGAGGGTTTGGCTACACCTTC
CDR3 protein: CASSMGGFGYTF

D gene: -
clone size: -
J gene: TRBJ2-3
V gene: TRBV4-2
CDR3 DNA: TGTGCCAGCAGCCAAGGGTGGGGGGGCCTGACAGATACGCAGTATTTT
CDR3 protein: CASSQGWGGLTDTQYF

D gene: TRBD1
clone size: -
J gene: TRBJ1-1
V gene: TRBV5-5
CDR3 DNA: TGTGCCAGCAGCCCACAGGGGGCGAACACTGAAGCTTTCTTT
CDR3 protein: CASSPQGANTEAFF

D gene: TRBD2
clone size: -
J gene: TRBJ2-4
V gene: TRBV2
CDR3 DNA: TGTGCCAGCAGTGCCCCCACTAGCGGGACGGGGGACATTCAGTACTTC
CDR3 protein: CASSAPTSGTGDIQYF

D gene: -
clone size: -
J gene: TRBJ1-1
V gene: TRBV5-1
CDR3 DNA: TGCGCCAGCACGAGCTCCGACACTGAAGCTTTCTTT
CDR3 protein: CASTSSDTEAFF

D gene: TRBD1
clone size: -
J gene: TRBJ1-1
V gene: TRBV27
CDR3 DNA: TGTGCCAGCAGGTCCCCGGGACAGCTTAACACTGAAGCTTTCTTT
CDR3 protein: CASRSPGQLNTEAFF

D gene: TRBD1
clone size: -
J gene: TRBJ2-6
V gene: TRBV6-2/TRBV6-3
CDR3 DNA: TGTGCCAGCAGTTACGAGGCAGGGGGCCACACCTCTGGGGCCAACGTCCTGACTTTC
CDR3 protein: CASSYEAGGHTSGANVLTF

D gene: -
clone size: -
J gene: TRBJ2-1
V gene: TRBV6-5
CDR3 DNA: TGTGCCAGCAGAGCCGCCACAGGGGGGGGTGAGCAGTTCTTC
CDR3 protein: CASRAATGGGEQFF

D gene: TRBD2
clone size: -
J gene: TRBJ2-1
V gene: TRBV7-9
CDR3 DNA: TGTGCCAGCAGCTTAGCGAGTGGGTCTAGCGGGATTTCTAATGAGCAGTTCTTC
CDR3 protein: CASSLASGSSGISNEQFF

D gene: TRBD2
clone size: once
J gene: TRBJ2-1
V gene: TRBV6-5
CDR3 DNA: TGTGCCAGCAGCACCGGGACTAGTGGAAGGAGTGAGCAGTTCTTC
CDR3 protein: CASSTGTSGRSEQFF

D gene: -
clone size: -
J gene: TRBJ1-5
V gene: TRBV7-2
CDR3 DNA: TGTGCCAGCAGCCTCCGGACAGCTAGCAATCAGCCCCAGCATTTT
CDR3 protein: CASSLRTASNQPQHF

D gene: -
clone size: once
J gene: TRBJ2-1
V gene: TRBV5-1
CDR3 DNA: TGCGCCAGCGCAAGAGATAGCTCCTACAATGAGCAGTTCTTC
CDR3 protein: CASARDSSYNEQFF

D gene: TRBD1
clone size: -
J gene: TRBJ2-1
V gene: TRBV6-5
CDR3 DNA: TGTGCCAGCAGTTACTCGGGACAGATCTCCTACAATGAGCAGTTCTTC
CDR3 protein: CASSYSGQISYNEQFF

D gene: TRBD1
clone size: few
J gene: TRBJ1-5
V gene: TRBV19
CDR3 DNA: TGTGCCAGTAGTTCGCCGGGACAGGGCGGCAATCAGCCCCAGCATTTT
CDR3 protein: CASSSPGQGGNQPQHF

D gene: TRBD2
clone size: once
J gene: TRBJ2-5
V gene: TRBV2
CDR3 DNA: TGTGCCAGCAGTGAGAGCGGGGGGGATCAAGAGACCCAGTACTTC
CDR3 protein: CASSESGGDQETQYF

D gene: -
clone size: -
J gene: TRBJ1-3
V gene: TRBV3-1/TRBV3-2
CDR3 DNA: TGTGCCAGCAGCCAAGGCTCTCTTTTCAGCTCTGGAAACACCATATATTTT
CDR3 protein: CASSQGSLFSSGNTIYF

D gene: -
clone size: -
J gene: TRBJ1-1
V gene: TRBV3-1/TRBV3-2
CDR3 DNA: TGTGCCAGCAGCCAACTCGAGGGATATGCTTTCTTT
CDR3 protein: CASSQLEGYAFF

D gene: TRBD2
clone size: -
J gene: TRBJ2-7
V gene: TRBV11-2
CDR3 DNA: TGTGCCAGCAGCCCAACCCGGACTAGCGGATACGAGCAGTACTTC
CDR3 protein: CASSPTRTSGYEQYF

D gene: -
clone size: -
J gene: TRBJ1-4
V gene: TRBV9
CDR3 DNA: TGTGCCAGCAGCGCAATGTCAGGGTCAACTAATGAAAAACTGTTTTTT
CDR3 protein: CASSAMSGSTNEKLFF

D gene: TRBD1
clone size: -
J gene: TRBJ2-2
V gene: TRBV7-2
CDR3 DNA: TGTGCCAGCGAAACAGGGGGCGCCGGCACCGGGGAGCTGTTTTTT
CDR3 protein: CASETGGAGTGELFF

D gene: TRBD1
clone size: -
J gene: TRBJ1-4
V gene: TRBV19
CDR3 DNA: TGTGCCAGTAGTGTCGACAGGGGCCATAATGAAAAACTGTTTTTT
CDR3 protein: CASSVDRGHNEKLFF

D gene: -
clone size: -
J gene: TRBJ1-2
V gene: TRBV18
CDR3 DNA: TGTGCCAGCTCACTTGACAGTAACTATGGCTACACCTTC
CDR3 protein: CASSLDSNYGYTF

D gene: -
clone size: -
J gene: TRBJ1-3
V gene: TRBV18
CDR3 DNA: TGTGCCAGCTCACCAAGCGGTTCTAGCTCTGGAAACACCATATATTTT
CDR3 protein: CASSPSGSSSGNTIYF

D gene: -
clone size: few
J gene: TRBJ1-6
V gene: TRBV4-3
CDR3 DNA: TGCGCCAGCAGCCAAGATAGCCCCGGAAGCTCCTATAATTCACCCCTCCACTTT
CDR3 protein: CASSQDSPGSSYNSPLHF

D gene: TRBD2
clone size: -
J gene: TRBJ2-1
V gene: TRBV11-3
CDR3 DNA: TGTGCCAGCAGCTTACAGAGCGGGGGCCACAATGAGCAGTTCTTC
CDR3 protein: CASSLQSGGHNEQFF

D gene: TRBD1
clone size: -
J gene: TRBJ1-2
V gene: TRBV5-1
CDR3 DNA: TGCGCCAGCAGCACGGGACAGGGGCCATATGGCTACACCTTC
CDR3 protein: CASSTGQGPYGYTF

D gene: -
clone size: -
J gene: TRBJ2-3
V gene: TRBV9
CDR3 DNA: TGTGCCAGCAGCTATCGACAGGATTCCCGCACAGATACGCAGTATTTT
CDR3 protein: CASSYRQDSRTDTQYF

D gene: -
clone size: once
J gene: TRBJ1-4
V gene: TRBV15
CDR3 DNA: TGTGCCACCAGCGGAGGACGACAAGCAACTAATGAAAAACTGTTTTTT
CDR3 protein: CATSGGRQATNEKLFF

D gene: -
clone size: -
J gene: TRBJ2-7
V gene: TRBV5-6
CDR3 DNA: TGTGCCAGCAGCTTTTTCCTTTCCGGGGTGGAGCAGTACTTC
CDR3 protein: CASSFFLSGVEQYF

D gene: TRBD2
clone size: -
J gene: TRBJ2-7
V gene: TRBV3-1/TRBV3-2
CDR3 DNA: TGTGCCAGCAGCCAATGGACTAGCGGGGGCTACGAGCAGTACTTC
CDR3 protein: CASSQWTSGGYEQYF

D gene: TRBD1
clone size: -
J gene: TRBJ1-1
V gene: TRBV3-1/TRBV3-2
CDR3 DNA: TGTGCCAGCAGCCAAGGGGGGACAGGGGGCCAAGCTTTCTTT
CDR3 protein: CASSQGGTGGQAFF

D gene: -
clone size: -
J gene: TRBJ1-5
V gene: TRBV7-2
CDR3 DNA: TGTGCCAGCAGCTTATACGGGGCCGGGACAAAGGGCAATCAGCCCCAGCATTTT
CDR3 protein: CASSLYGAGTKGNQPQHF

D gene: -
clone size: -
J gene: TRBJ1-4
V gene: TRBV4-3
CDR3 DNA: TGCGCCAGCAGCCAAGATCGGGGAGAGACGAGGTTTTTT
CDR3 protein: CASSQDRGETRFF

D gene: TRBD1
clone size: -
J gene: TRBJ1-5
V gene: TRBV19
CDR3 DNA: TGTGCCAGTAGTACATTACAGGGGGAAGGAGGCAATCAGCCCCAGCATTTT
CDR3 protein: CASSTLQGEGGNQPQHF

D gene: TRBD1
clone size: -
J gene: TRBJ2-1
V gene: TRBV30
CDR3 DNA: TGTGCCTGGAGACAGGGGGCCTCCTACAATGAGCAGTTCTTC
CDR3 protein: CAWRQGASYNEQFF